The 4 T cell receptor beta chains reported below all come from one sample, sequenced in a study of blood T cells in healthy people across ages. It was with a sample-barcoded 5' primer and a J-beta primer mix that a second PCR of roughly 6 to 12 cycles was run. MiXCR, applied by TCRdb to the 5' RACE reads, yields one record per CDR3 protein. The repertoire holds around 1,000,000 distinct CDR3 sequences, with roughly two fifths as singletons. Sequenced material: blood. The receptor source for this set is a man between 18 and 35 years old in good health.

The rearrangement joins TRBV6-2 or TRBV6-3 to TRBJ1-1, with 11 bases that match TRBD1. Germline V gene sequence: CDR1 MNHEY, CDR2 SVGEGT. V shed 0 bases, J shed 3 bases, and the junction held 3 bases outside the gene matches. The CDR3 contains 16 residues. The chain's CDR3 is CASSYSDRGLYTEAFF. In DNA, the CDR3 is TGTGCCAGCAGTTACTCGGACAGGGGGCTTTACACTGAAGCTTTCTTT.

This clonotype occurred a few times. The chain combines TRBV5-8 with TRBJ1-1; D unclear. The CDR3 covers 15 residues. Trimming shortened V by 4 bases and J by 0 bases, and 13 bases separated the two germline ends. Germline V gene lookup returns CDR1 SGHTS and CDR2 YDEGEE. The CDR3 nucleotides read TGTGCCAGCAGCCCCAAATCGGGATTGAACACTGAAGCTTTCTTT. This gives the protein CASSPKSGLNTEAFF. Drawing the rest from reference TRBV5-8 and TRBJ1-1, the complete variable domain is EAGVTQSPTHLIKTRGQQATLRCSPISGHTSVYWYQQALGLGLQFLLWYDEGEERNRGNFPPRFSGRQFPNYSSELNVNALELEDSALYLCASSPKSGLNTEAFFGQGTRLTVV.

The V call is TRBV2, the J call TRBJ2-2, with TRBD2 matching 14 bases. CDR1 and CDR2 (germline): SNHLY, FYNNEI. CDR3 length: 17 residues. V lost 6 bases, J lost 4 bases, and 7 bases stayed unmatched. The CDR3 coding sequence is TGTGCCAGCAGCAAGGGACTAGCGGGGGTTTCCACCGGGGAGCTGTTTTTT. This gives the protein CASSKGLAGVSTGELFF.

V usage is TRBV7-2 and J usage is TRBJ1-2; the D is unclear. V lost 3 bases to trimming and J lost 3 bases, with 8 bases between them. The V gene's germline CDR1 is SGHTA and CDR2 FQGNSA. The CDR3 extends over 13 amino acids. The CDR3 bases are TGTGCCAGCAGCTTCGTGAATTACTATGGCTACACCTTC. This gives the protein CASSFVNYYGYTF.